This section outlines one T cell receptor (beta chain) sequence together with its context. The antigen is unknown. The sample comes from a study of T-cell memory formation after mild COVID-19. On the study more broadly: Clusters of TCRs were largely donor specific. Findings of the study overall: Day 15 to 85 contracting clones showed balanced CD4/CD8; later expanders leaned CD4+. CD8+ contracting clones occupied EMRA, while CD4+ ones occupied mainly CM and EM.

The length of the CDR3 is 15 residues. Trimming took 3 bases from V and 7 from J, leaving 16 bases between them. TCRdb ran MiXCR on the 5' RACE reads and lists one entry per CDR3 protein. The sample holds 450,000 or so distinct CDR3 sequences, 20% seen once. Source material: PBMCs or a T cell subset sorted from them (not recorded which). This TCR was recovered from an adult woman who had mild COVID-19 (a few samples of this study predate the infection). Cell type and time point are not known. The V gene is TRBV12-3 or TRBV12-4, the J gene TRBJ2-1; TRBD2 is a possible D gene (6 bases). The CDR3 sequence is CASSFGAGQVNEQFF. The CDR3 coding sequence is TGTGCCAGCAGTTTCGGAGCGGGTCAGGTGAATGAGCAGTTCTTC.